The TCR beta chain described here comes from a study of cytomegalovirus exposure and HLA in healthy donors. Regarding this clone: The antigen remains undetermined.

The PCR used 60 Vbeta and 13 Jbeta primers. Clones were read by immunoSEQ multiplex PCR, and TCRdb kept only the in-frame ones, dropping some. There are some 110,000 clones in the sample; about 72% occur only once, and approximately 5% lies in the top ten. Study-level results: HLA alleles were associated with some 16,000 TCR beta sequences in a later analysis at 0.05 false discovery rate. Follow-up analysis seemed to connect common viral pathogens with several of the most significant clusters identified.

Healthy individuals who donated bone marrow served as the donors. This clonotype originated in a man between 45 and 60 years old in good health and CMV-seropositive. The sample taken for sequencing was PBMCs.

The CDR3 DNA sequence: TGTGCCAGCAGGATACTACAGGGAGGGGACACTGAAGCTTTCTTT. It yields the protein CASRILQGGDTEAFF. The chain employs TRBV2 and TRBJ1-1, with a tentative D call TRBD1 (6 bases). This CDR3 region has 15 residues. CDR1 and CDR2 from the germline V gene are SNHLY and FYNNEI. V dropped 6 bases and J dropped 3 bases, with 17 bases sitting between them.